This T cell receptor beta chain was sequenced in a study of tumor-infiltrating lymphocytes in primary liver carcinoma (dated by TCRdb to the late 2010s). For the study in its entirety: Hepatocellular carcinoma (four) or combined HCC and intrahepatic cholangiocarcinoma (one) was present in the five patients, who were three men and two women aged 30 to 69 years. Tumors of the five patients were stage T1-T3 N0M0 with maximum diameters of 4.2 to 10 cm. Roughly 3.5 to 7.5 million productive TCRbeta reads were obtained per sample, and no significant difference in read depth was found between tissue types. The study combined TCRbeta repertoire sequencing, expression microarrays and whole-exome sequencing across five regions of each liver tumor, with adjacent normal tissue and blood. A total of 35 specimens from 5 patients went through TCRbeta repertoire sequencing, namely 25 tumor regions, 5 adjacent noncancerous liver tissues and 5 peripheral blood samples. To link TCRbeta repertoire diversity with the local molecular phenotype, the roughly 26 tumor region samples were profiled using Agilent mRNA microarrays. Reproducibility between technical replicate repertoires was high, with correlation coefficients above 0.95 and mean shared-clone rates about 0.89.

A constant-region primer and ProtoScript II reverse transcriptase were used to reverse-transcribe TCRbeta-specific cDNA from around 540 ng total RNA. TCRbeta libraries were built with three nested multiplex PCR rounds, a slightly modified ARM-PCR procedure. Sample barcodes and Illumina adapters were added in a final 25-cycle PCR with Deep VentR polymerase. Before sequencing, amplicons of 200-500 bp were gel-purified using a QIAquick gel extraction kit. TCRbeta amplicons were sequenced on an Illumina HiSeq 2500 with 250-bp paired-end reads. The authors processed their data as follows. Trimmomatic v0.33 was used to quality-trim the reads, and FLASH v1.2.11 was used to merge paired reads so that full CDR3 sequences could be recovered. V, D and J germline segments were assigned to the rearranged TCRbeta sequences by MiGEC v1.2.1b. Clonotype statistics and Shannon-Wiener diversity indices were computed with VDJtools v1.0.0. Except for diversity analysis, only each sample's 250 most abundant clonotypes were used in subsequent analyses to reduce sampling bias. TCRdb handled the public reads itself, with Q25 trimming in fastp and clone calling in MiXCR, and kept productive beta chains. Every entry covers one CDR3 protein and lists the most common genes and DNA from its rows. TCRdb, rather than the study authors, made the V and J calls. For this sample the table gives more than 75,000 distinct CDR3 sequences, of which 65% to 80% were detected only once. The ten largest make up 15% to 20% of the sample.

Study-wide conclusions, independent of this receptor: Bulk unsorted samples precluded comparing CD4+ and CD8+ T cell repertoires. Because only the TCR beta chain was sequenced and unpaired alpha chains were not captured, true repertoire diversity is likely underestimated. Consistent with antigen-driven expansion, pairs of tumor regions showed higher repertoire overlap (mean around 36%) than either tumor-adjacent pairs (around 17%) or tumor-blood pairs (roughly 14%). The top 250 clones made up a significantly larger repertoire fraction in tumors than in blood (p = 0.039). With just five patients in the study, the authors point out that the findings should be validated in a larger study. Only about 7-24% of top clones were present in all five regions of a tumor, suggesting spatial heterogeneity of tumor-infiltrating T cells.

Without any cell sorting, total RNA and DNA were extracted together from 20-30 mg of bulk tissue using the AllPrep DNA/RNA mini kit. Between November 2015 and 2016, five patients in China with histopathologically diagnosed primary liver carcinoma had their tumors surgically resected. Patients had chronic HBV infection and were treatment-naive at sampling. Five spatially separated regions were sampled from each tumor: the superior, inferior, left-lateral and right-lateral poles, plus the tumor centre. Histology showed that every tumor sample contained more than 80% viable tumor cells. Fresh tumor and adjacent tissue pieces were bisected, with one half stored in RNAlater at -80 degrees C and the other half sent for histology. Note on this clonotype: Its specific antigen is unknown. A read error may produce the germline difference seen at one junction end.

The sequence derives from a man aged 35-49 years with primary liver carcinoma and hepatitis B virus infection. Sequencing was carried out using liver tumor tissue from sampling region 1. In the paper's terms, the cell subset or site label means: tumor region T1, superior pole.

The sequence in DNA is TGTGCCAGCAGTTTTCGACTGTCTAATCAGCCCCAGTACTTT. Its translation reads: CASSFRLSNQPQYF. The sequence joins TRBV12-3 or TRBV12-4 to TRBJ1-5; the D gene cannot be named for sure. The CDR3 sequence holds 14 residues, the cysteine and phenylalanine included. Left in the record is the CDR3 DNA by itself, 42 bases read in frame from the first base.